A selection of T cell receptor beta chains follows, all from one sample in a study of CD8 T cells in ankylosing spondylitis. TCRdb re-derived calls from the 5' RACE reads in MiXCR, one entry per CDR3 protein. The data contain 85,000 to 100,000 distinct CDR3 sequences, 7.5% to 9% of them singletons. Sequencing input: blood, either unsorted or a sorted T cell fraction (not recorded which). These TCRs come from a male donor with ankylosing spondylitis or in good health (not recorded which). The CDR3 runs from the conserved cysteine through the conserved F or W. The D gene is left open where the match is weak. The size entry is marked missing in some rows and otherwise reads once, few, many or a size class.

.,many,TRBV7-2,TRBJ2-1,CASSSHDPSPREQFF,TGTGCCAGCAGCTCGCATGACCCATCACCCCGTGAGCAGTTCTTC
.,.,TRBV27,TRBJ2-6,CASSYIVQSSGANVLTF,TGTGCCAGCAGTTATATCGTACAGAGCTCTGGGGCCAACGTCCTGACTTTC
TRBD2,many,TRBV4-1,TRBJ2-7,CASSQPTSGASYEQYF,TGCGCCAGCAGCCAACCGACTAGCGGGGCGTCCTACGAGCAGTACTTC
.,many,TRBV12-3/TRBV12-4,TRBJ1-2,CASIHYGYTF,TGTGCCAGCATCCACTATGGCTACACCTTC
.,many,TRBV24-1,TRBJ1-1,CATSESGNTEAFF,TGTGCCACCAGTGAATCAGGGAACACTGAAGCTTTCTTT
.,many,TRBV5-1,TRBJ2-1,CASSSREFEQFF,TGCGCCAGCAGCTCCAGGGAGTTTGAGCAGTTCTTC
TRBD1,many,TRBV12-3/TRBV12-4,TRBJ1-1,CASTPIRAGGGTEAFF,TGTGCCAGCACCCCTATCAGGGCAGGGGGCGGCACTGAAGCTTTCTTT
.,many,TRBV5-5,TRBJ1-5,CASARDELNQPQHF,TGTGCCAGCGCCAGGGATGAGCTCAATCAGCCCCAGCATTTT
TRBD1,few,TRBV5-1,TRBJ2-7,CASSLGDRDNGQYF,TGCGCCAGCAGCTTGGGGGACAGGGATAACGGGCAGTACTTC
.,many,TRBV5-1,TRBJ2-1,CASSLAREQFF,TGCGCCAGCAGCTTGGCACGTGAGCAGTTCTTC
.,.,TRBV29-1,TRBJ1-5,CSVGQSNQPQHF,TGCAGCGTAGGACAGAGCAATCAGCCCCAGCATTTT
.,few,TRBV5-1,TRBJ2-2,CASSFSGTRAIAGELFF,TGCGCCAGCAGCTTCTCCGGGACACGGGCAATCGCCGGGGAGCTGTTTTTT
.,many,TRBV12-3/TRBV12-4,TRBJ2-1,CASSLRGKNEQFF,TGTGCCAGCAGCCTCCGGGGGAAGAATGAGCAGTTCTTC
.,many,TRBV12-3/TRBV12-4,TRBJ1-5,CASSLKSDQPQHF,TGTGCCAGCAGTTTGAAGTCCGATCAGCCCCAGCATTTT
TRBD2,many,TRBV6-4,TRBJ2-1,CASSRYSGALYNEQFF,TGTGCCAGCAGTCGCTATAGCGGGGCTCTCTACAATGAGCAGTTCTTC
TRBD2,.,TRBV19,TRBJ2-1,CASRTSGHYNEQFF,TGTGCCAGTAGGACTAGCGGACACTACAATGAGCAGTTCTTC
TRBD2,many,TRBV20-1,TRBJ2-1,CSARDSKRGPNNEQFF,TGCAGTGCTAGAGATAGCAAGCGGGGGCCCAACAATGAGCAGTTCTTC
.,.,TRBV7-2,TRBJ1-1,CASSPDRMNTEAFF,TGTGCCAGCAGTCCGGACAGAATGAACACTGAAGCTTTCTTT
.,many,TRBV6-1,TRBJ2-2,CASRSQRNTGELFF,TGTGCCAGCAGGTCTCAGCGGAACACCGGGGAGCTGTTTTTT
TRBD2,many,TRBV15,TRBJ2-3,CATSREASGGTDTQYF,TGTGCCACCAGCAGAGAGGCTAGCGGGGGGACCGATACGCAGTATTTT
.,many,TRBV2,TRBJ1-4,CASSARQPSTNEKLFF,TGTGCCAGCAGTGCCCGACAGCCGTCAACTAATGAAAAACTGTTTTTT
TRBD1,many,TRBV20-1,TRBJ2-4,CSAIIPGQGKNIQYF,TGCAGTGCCATTATACCGGGACAGGGTAAAAACATTCAGTACTTC
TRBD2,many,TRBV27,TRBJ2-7,CASSILAGISYEQYF,TGTGCCAGCAGTATCCTAGCGGGGATCTCCTACGAGCAGTACTTC
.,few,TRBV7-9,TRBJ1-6,CASSLANHYNSPLHF,TGTGCCAGCAGCTTAGCCAACCACTATAATTCACCCCTCCACTTT
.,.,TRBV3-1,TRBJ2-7,CASCLRADKRDSIYEQYF,TGTGCCAGCTGTTTAAGGGCGGACAAACGAGACTCAATCTACGAGCAGTACTTC
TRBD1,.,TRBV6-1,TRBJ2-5,CAGSRGQGTQYF,TGTGCCGGGAGCCGGGGACAGGGGACCCAGTACTTC
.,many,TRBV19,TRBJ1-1,CAGRWGSMNTEAFF,TGTGCCGGTAGGTGGGGATCCATGAACACTGAAGCTTTCTTT